The clone carrying this T cell receptor (beta chain) has just one count. The sample comes from a study of blood T cell repertoires in COVID-19. Study context: Spain, Italy and the United States supplied samples that represented acute and convalescent COVID-19. Nucleic acid was either cDNA or gDNA, and it came from T cells, B-cell-depleted T cells, or PBMCs.

TCRdb keeps only in-frame clones here, not all; method: immunoSEQ multiplex PCR. The sample records around 420,000 clones, 88% being singletons. The sample consisted of PBMCs or T cells enriched from blood (not recorded which). This TCR was recovered from a woman aged 40 to 50 with acute COVID-19.

The CDR3 nucleotides read TGTGCCAGCACCCGAGCGGGGGGGCCGCCCGAGCAGTACTTC. The encoded protein is CASTRAGGPPEQYF. The chain couples TRBV5-5 to TRBJ2-7; 10 bases fit TRBD2. Per germline, CDR1 SGHKS and CDR2 YYEKEE (reference sequence). The V segment lost 6 bases and the J segment 6 bases; nucleotides outside the gene matches: 9. The CDR3 length is 14 residues.